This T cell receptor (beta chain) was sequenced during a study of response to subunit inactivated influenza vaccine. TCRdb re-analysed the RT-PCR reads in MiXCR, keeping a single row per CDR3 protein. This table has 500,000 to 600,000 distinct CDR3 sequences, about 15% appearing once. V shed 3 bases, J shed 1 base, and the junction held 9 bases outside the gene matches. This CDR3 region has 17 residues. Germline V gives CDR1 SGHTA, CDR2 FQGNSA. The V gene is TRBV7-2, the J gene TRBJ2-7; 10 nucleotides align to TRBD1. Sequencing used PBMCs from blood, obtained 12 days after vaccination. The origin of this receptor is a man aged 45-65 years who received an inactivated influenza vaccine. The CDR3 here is CASSLRDRGINSYEQYF. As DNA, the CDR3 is TGTGCCAGCAGCTTGCGGGACAGGGGAATTAATTCCTACGAGCAGTACTTC.